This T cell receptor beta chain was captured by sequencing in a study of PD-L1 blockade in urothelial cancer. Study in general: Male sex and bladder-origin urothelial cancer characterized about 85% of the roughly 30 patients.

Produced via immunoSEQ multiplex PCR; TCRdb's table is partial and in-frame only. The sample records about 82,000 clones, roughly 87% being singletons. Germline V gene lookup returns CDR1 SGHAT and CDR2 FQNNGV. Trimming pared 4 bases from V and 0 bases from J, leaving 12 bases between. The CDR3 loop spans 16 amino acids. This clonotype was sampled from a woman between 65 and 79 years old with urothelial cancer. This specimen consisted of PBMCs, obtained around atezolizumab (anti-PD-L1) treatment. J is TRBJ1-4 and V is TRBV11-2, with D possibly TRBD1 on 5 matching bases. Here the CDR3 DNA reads TGTGCCAGCAGCTCCGCAGACAGCGCAACTAATGAAAAACTGTTTTTT. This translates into CASSSADSATNEKLFF.